One sample yielded the 14 T cell receptor beta chains listed below, sequenced in a study of cytomegalovirus exposure and HLA in healthy donors. TCRdb's copy holds only in-frame clones and misses some; the assay was immunoSEQ multiplex PCR. This sample has approximately 160,000 clones, with roughly 86% found just once. Material for sequencing was PBMCs. These receptor sequences come from a man younger than 30 in good health and CMV-seropositive.

CDR3 nucleotide sequence: TGTGCCAGCAGCTTGGGGCTAGCGGAGAGCTCCTACAATGAGCAGTTCTTC. As protein: CASSLGLAESSYNEQFF. The rearrangement joins TRBV7-6 to TRBJ2-1, with TRBD2 identical over 7 bases. V was clipped by 3 bases and J by 0 bases; unmatched bases: 8. Germline V lookup: CDR1 SGHVS, CDR2 FNYEAQ. CDR3 length: 17 residues.

The rearrangement uses TRBV28 and TRBJ2-7, with 11 bases that match TRBD2. The V gene end was trimmed by 2 bases and the J gene end by 2 bases; junction bases not matched to a gene: 14. Germline V gives CDR1 MDHEN, CDR2 SYDVKM. The length of the CDR3 is 19 residues. In nucleotides, the CDR3 is TGTGCCAGCAGTTTACGCGGACTAGCGGGTCTAGATACCCCCTACGAGCAGTACTTC. Residues: CASSLRGLAGLDTPYEQYF. The full variable domain, rest sourced from reference TRBV28 and TRBJ2-7, is DVKVTQSSRYLVKRTGEKVFLECVQDMDHENMFWYRQDPGLGLRLIYFSYDVKMKEKGDIPEGYSVSREKKERFSLILESASTNQTSMYLCASSLRGLAGLDTPYEQYFGPGTRLTVT.

This clone was seen once. The chain uses TRBV10-1 and TRBJ2-3; TRBD1 matches 7 bases. The V segment lost 4 bases and the J segment 4 bases; nucleotides outside the gene matches: 8. Germline assignment: CDR1 WNHNN and CDR2 SYGVQD (reference sequence). The CDR3 is 15 residues long. CDR3 protein: CASSVEGAVSDTQYF. The CDR3 DNA reads TGCGCCAGCAGTGTTGAGGGGGCGGTTTCAGATACGCAGTATTTT.

The chain links TRBV28 to TRBJ1-1; no clear D gene. V was cut by 9 bases and J by 1 base, with 6 bases left in between. In germline, CDR1 is MDHEN, CDR2 SYDVKM. The CDR3 is 11 residues long. The CDR3 region is CASWRNTEAFF. The CDR3 nucleotides are TGTGCCAGTTGGAGGAACACTGAAGCTTTCTTT. The complete variable domain, with remaining parts taken from reference TRBV28 and TRBJ1-1, reads DVKVTQSSRYLVKRTGEKVFLECVQDMDHENMFWYRQDPGLGLRLIYFSYDVKMKEKGDIPEGYSVSREKKERFSLILESASTNQTSMYLCASWRNTEAFFGQGTRLTVV.

The count of this clone is one. The chain combines TRBV6-5 with TRBJ1-2; 7 bases fit TRBD1. The CDR3 sequence is 13 residues long. The junction had 5 bases not matched to a gene; V was cut back by 6 bases and J by 4 bases. Germline CDR1 MNHEY, CDR2 SVGAGI. CDR3 nucleotide sequence: TGTGCCAGCAGAACGGGACAGTCCTATGGCTACACCTTC. Its protein is CASRTGQSYGYTF.

The rearrangement links TRBV9 to TRBJ1-2; 10 bases fit TRBD1. V was clipped by 4 bases and J by 8 bases; unmatched bases: 8. Germline V lookup: CDR1 SGDLS, CDR2 YYNGEE. The CDR3 totals 14 residues. In nucleotides, the CDR3 is TGTGCCAGCAGCCCGGGGGACAGGGGATGGGGCTACACCTTC. It yields the protein CASSPGDRGWGYTF.

This chain uses TRBV7-3 with TRBJ2-5; TRBD2 matches at 13 bases. V gave up 4 bases and J gave up 5 bases; unmatched junction bases: 7. CDR1 and CDR2 (germline): SGHTA, FQGTGA. The CDR3 extends over 16 amino acids. The CDR3 region is CASSSHGTSGKETQYF. The DNA for the CDR3 is TGTGCCAGCAGCTCACACGGGACTAGCGGGAAGGAGACCCAGTACTTC. The full variable domain, in which reference TRBV7-3 and TRBJ2-5 provide the parts outside the CDR3, is GAGVSQTPSNKVTEKGKYVELRCDPISGHTALYWYRQSLGQGPEFLIYFQGTGAADDSGLPNDRFFAVRPEGSVSTLKIQRTERGDSAVYLCASSSHGTSGKETQYFGPGTRLLVL.

The rearrangement links TRBV18 to TRBJ2-7, with D tentatively TRBD2 (5 bases). The CDR3 loop spans 14 amino acids. V lost 3 bases to trimming and J lost 3 bases, with 12 bases between them. CDR1 and CDR2 (germline): KGHSH, LQKENI. DNA of the CDR3: TGTGCCAGCTCACCCTCCAGAGGGAGCTACGAGCAGTACTTC. Its translation is CASSPSRGSYEQYF.

The V gene is TRBV30, the J gene TRBJ2-5; 8 positions match TRBD2. The CDR3 spans 16 residues. V lost 0 bases, J lost 2 bases, and 8 bases stayed unmatched. CDR1 is GTSNPN and CDR2 is SVGIG in the germline V gene (reference sequence). CDR3 nucleotides: TGTGCCTGGAGTGTAGCAACGGGAGGGATACAAGAGACCCAGTACTTC. Amino acids: CAWSVATGGIQETQYF.

This chain uses TRBV2 with TRBJ2-1, with TRBD2 identical over 11 bases. Germline V gene sequence: CDR1 SNHLY, CDR2 FYNNEI. There are 15 residues in the CDR3. V lost 5 bases, J lost 4 bases, and 4 bases stayed unmatched. This CDR3 is CASSPGLAVYNEQFF. CDR3 nucleotides: TGTGCCAGCAGTCCGGGACTAGCGGTTTACAATGAGCAGTTCTTC.

The chain couples TRBV21-1 to TRBJ2-2; the table calls TRBD2, which could not be checked here. TRBV21-1 is listed as a pseudogene. The CDR3 covers 20 residues. This CDR3 is CASSKVGASGRAAVAGELFF. The CDR3 DNA sequence: TGTGCCAGCAGCAAAGTGGGGGCTAGCGGGAGGGCCGCGGTTGCCGGGGAGCTGTTTTTT.

The chain recombines TRBV11-3 with TRBJ2-1; TRBD2 matches 9 bases. CDR3 length: 17 residues. Per germline, CDR1 SGHNT and CDR2 YENEEA. The J segment lost 0 bases and the V segment lost 2 bases, leaving 5 bases of the junction unmatched. CDR3 sequence reads: CASSLQISGSSYNEQFF. For the CDR3, the DNA is TGTGCCAGCAGCTTACAGATTAGCGGGAGCTCCTACAATGAGCAGTTCTTC.

This chain joins TRBV19 and TRBJ2-5, with D possibly matching TRBD2 (5 bases). CDR1 LNHDA and CDR2 SQIVND come from the germline V gene (reference sequence). The CDR3 loop spans 14 amino acids. The V and J ends lost 4 bases and 0 bases respectively, with 9 bases between them. Here the CDR3 DNA reads TGTGCCAGTAGTACCGGGATTTACCAAGAGACCCAGTACTTC. The encoded protein is CASSTGIYQETQYF.

The J gene is TRBJ2-5, the V gene TRBV6-6; 8 bases are a match to TRBD1. The ends lost 2 bases at V and 5 bases at J; junction bases unmatched: 7. CDR3 size: 15 residues. Germline V lookup: CDR1 MNHNY, CDR2 SVGAGI (reference sequence). CDR3 DNA sequence: TGTGCCAGCAGTTACGGGGACAGGATGGAGGAGACCCAGTACTTC. Translated: CASSYGDRMEETQYF.